The present entry profiles one T cell receptor beta chain with its context. Antigen specificity is unknown. The data were obtained in a study of cytomegalovirus exposure and HLA in healthy donors. Study-level findings and limits: Cytomegalovirus status was reportedly diagnosed by the classifier with high specificity and sensitivity. Follow-up analysis seemed to connect common viral pathogens with several of the most significant clusters identified. The likely explanation for a cluster of highly shared sequence variants was sequencing artifact.

The PCR used 60 Vbeta and 13 Jbeta primers. This table comes from immunoSEQ multiplex PCR, and its TCRdb copy is limited to in-frame clones, with some not included. The sample has about 110,000 clones, around 64% seen once; the top ten hold roughly 8.7%. Sequences were obtained from PBMCs. The clonotype comes from a man younger than 45 in good health and CMV-seropositive.

The chain's CDR3 is CASSQDRTLLSNEKLFF. CDR3 DNA sequence: TGTGCCAGCAGCCAAGATAGGACACTCCTATCTAATGAAAAACTGTTTTTT. The rearrangement links TRBV14 to TRBJ1-4; TRBD1 is a possible D gene (5 bases). This CDR3 region has 17 residues. The germline V and J ends were trimmed by 0 bases and 3 bases, with 14 bases remaining between them. Looked up from germline, CDR1 is SGHDN and CDR2 is FVKESK.